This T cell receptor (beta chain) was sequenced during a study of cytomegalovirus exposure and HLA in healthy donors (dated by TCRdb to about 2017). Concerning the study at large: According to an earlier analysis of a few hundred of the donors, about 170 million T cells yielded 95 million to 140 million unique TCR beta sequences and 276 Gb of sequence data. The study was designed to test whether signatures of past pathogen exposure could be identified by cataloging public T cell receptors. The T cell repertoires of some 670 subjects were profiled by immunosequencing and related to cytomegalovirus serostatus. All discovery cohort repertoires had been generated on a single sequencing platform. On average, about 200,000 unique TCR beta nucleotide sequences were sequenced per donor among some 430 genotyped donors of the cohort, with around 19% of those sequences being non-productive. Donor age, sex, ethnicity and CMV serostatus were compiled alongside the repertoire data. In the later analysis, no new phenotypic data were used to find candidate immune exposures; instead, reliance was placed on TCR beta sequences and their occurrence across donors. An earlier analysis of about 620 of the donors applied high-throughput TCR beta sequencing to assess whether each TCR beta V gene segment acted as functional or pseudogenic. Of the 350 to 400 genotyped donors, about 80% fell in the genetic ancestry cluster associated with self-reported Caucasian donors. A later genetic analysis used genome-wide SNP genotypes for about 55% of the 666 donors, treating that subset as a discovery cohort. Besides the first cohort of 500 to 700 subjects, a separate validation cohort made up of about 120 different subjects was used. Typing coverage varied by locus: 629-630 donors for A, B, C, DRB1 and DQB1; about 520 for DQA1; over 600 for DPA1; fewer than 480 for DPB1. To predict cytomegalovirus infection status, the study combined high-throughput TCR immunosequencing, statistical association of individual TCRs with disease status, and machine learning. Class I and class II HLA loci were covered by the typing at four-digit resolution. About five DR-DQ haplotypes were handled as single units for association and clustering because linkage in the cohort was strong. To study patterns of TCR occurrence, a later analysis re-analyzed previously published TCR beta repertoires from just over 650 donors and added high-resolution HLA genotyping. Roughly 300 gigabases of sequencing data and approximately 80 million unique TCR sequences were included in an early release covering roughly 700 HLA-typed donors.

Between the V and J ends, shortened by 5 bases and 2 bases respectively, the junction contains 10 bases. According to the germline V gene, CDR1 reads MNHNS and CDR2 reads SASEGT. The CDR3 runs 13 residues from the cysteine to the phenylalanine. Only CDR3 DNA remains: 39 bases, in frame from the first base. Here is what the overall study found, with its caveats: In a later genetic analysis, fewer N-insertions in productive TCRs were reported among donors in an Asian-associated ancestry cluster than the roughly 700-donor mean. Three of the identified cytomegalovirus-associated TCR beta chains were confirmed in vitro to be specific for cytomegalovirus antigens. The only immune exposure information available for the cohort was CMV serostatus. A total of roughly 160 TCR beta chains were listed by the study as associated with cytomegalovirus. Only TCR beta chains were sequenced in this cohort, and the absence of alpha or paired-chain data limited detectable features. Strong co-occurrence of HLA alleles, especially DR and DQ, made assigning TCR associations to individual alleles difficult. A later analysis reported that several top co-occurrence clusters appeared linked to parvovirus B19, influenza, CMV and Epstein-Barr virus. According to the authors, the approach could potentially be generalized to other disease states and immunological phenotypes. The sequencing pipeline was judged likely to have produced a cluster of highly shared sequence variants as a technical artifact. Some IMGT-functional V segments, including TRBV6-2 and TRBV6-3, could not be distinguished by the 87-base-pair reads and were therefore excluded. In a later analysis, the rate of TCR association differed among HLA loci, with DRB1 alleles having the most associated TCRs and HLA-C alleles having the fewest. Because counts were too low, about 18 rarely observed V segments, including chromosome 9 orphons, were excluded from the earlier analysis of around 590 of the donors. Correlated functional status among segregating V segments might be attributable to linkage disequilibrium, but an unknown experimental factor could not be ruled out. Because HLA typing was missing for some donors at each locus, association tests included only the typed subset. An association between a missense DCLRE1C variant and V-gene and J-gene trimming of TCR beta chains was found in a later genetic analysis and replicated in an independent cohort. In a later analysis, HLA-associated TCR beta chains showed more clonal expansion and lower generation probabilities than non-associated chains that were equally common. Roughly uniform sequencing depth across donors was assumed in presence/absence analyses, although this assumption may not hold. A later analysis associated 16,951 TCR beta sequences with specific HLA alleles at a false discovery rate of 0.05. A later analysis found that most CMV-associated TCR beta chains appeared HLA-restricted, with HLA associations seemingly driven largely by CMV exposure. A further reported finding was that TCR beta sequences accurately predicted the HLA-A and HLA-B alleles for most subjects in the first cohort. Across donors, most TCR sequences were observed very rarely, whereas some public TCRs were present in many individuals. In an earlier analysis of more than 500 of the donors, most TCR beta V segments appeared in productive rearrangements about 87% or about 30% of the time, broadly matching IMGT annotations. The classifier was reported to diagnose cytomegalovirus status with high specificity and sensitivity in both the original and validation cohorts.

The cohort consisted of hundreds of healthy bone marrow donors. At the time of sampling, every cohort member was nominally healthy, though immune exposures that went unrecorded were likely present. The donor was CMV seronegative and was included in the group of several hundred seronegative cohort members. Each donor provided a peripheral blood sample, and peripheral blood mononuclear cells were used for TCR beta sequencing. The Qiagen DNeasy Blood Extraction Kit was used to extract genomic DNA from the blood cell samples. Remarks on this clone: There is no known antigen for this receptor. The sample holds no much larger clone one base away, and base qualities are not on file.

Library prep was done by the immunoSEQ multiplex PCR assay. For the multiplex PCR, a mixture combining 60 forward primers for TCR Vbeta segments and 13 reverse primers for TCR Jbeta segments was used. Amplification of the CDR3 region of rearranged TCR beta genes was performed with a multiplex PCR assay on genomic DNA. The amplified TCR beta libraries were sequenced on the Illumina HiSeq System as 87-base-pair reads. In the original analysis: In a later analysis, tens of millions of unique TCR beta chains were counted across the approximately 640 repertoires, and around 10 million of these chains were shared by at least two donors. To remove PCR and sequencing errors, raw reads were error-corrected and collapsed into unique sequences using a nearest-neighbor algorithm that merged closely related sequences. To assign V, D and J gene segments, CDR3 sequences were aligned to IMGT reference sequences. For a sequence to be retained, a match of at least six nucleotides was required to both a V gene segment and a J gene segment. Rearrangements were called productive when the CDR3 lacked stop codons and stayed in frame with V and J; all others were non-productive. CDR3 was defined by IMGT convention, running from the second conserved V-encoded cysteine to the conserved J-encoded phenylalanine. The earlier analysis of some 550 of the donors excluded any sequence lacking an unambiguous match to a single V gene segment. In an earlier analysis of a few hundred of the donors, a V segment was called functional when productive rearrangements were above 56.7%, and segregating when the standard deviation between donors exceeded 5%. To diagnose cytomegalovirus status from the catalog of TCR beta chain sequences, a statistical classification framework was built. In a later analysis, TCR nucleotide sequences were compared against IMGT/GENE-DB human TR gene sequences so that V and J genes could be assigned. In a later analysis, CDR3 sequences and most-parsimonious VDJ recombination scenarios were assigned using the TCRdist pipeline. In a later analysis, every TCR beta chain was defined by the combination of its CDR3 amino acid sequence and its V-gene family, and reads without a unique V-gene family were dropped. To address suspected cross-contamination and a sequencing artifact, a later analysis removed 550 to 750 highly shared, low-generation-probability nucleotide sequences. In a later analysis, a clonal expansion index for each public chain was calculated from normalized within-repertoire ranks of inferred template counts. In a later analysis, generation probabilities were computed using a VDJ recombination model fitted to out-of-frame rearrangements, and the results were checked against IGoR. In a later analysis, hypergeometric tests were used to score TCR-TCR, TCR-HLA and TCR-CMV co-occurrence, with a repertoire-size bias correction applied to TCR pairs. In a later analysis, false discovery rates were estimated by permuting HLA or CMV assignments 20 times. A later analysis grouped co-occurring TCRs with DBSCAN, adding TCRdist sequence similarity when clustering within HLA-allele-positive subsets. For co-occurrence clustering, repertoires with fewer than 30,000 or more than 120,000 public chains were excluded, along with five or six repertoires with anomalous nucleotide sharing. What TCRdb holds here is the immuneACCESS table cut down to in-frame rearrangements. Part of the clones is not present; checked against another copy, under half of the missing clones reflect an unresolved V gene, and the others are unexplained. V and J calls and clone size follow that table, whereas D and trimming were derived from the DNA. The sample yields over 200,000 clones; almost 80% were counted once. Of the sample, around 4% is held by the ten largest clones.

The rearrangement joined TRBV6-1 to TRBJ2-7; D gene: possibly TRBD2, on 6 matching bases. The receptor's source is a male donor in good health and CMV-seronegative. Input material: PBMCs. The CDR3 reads CASSLPGAYEQYF. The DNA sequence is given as TGTGCCAGCAGTTTACCGGGAGCCTACGAGCAGTACTTC.